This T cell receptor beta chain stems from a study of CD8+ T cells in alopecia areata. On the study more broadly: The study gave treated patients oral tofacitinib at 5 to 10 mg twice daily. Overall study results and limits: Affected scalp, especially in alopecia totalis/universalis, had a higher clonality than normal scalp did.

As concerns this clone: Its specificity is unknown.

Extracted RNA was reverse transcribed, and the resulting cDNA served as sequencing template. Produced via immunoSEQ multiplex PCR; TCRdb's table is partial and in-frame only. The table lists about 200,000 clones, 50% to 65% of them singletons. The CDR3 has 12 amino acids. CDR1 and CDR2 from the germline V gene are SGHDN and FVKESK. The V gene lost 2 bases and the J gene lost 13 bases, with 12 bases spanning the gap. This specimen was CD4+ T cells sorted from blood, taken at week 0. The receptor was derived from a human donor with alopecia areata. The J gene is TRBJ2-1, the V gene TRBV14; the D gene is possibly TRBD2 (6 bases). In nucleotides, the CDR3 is TGTGCCAGCAGCCAATCGCGGGAAAGACAGTTCTTC. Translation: CASSQSRERQFF.